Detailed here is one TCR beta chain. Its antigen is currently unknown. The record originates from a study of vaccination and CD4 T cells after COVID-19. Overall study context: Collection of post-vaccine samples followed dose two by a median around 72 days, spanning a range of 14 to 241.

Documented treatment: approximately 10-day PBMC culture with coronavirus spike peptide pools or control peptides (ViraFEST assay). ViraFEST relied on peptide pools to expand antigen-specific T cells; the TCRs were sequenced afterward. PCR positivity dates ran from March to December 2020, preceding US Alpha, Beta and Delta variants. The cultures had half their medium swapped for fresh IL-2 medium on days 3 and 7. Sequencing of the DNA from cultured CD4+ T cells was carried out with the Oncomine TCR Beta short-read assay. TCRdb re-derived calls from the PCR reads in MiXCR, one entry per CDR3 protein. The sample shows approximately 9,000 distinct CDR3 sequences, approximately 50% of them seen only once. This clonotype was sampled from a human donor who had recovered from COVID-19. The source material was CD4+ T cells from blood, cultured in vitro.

The CDR3 bases are TGTGCCAGCACCAAAGACAGGGAAAGGGGTTATGGCTACACCTTC. The encoded protein is CASTKDRERGYGYTF. This chain links TRBV6-1 with TRBJ1-2, with TRBD1 matching over 7 bases. The V gene's germline CDR1 is MNHNS and CDR2 SASEGT. V was pared by 7 bases and J by 5 bases, with 13 bases of the junction left unmatched. The CDR3 runs to 15 residues.